What follows is one T cell receptor (beta chain) and its context. Sequencing was performed with immunoSEQ multiplex PCR; in TCRdb, only in-frame clones are kept and a portion is missing. The sample carries approximately 100,000 clones, about 87% recorded once. The data originate from a study of OX40 agonist ivuxolimab in advanced cancers. V was cut by 3 bases and J by 5 bases, with 19 bases left in between. The CDR3 has 16 residues. Germline V gene sequence: CDR1 KGHSH, CDR2 LQKENI. This chain joins TRBV18 and TRBJ1-1; the D gene is possibly TRBD1 (5 bases). The sequencing here drew on CD4+ or CD8+ T cells sorted from blood, taken in a trial of the OX40 agonist ivuxolimab. This receptor was obtained from an adult with an advanced solid tumor such as melanoma, head and neck, liver or kidney cancer. The CDR3 is CASSPPVGGGGTEAFF. CDR3 bases: TGTGCCAGCTCACCCCCCGTGGGGGGGGGTGGGACTGAAGCTTTCTTT. Drawing the rest from reference TRBV18 and TRBJ1-1, the complete variable domain is NAGVMQNPRHLVRRRGQEARLRCSPMKGHSHVYWYRQLPEEGLKFMVYLQKENIIDESGMPKERFSAEFPKEGPSILRIQQVVRGDSAAYFCASSPPVGGGGTEAFFGQGTRLTVV.